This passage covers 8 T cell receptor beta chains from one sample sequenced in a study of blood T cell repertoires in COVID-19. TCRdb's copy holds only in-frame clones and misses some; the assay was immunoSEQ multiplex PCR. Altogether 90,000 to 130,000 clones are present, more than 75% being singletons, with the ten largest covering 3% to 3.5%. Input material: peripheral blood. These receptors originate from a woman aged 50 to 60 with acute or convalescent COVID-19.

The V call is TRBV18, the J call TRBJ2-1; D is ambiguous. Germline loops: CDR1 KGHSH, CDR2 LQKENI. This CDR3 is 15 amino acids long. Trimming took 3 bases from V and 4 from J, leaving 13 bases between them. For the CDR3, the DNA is TGTGCCAGCTCACCCCAACAGACCACATACAATGAGCAGTTCTTC. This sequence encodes CASSPQQTTYNEQFF.

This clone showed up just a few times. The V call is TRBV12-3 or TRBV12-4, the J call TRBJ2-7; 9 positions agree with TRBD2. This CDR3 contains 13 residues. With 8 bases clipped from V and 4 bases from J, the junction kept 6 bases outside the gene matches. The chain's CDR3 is CASGLTSGYEQYF. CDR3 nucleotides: TGTGCCAGCGGCCTGACTAGCGGTTACGAGCAGTACTTC.

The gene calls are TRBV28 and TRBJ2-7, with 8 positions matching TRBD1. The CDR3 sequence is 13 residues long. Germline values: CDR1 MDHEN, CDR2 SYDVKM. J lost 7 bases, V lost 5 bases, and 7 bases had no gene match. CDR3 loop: CASSLPTGGEQYF. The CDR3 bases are TGTGCCAGCAGTCTCCCAACAGGGGGAGAGCAGTACTTC.

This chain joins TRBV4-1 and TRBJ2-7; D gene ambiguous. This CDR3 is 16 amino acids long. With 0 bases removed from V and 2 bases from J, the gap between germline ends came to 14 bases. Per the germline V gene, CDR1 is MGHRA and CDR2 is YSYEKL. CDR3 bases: TGCGCCAGCAGCCAAGATTTCGCGACTCAACCCTACGAGCAGTACTTC. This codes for CASSQDFATQPYEQYF.

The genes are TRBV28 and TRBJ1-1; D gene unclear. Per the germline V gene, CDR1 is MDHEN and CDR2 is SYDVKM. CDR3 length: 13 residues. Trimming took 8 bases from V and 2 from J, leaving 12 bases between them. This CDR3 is CASGIADNTEAFF. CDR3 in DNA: TGTGCCAGCGGCATAGCGGATAACACTGAAGCTTTCTTT.

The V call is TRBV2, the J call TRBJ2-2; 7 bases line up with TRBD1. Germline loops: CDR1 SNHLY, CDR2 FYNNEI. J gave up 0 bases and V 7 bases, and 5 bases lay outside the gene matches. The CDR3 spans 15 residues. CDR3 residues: CASTRQGANTGELFF. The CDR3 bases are TGTGCCAGCACCAGACAGGGCGCGAACACCGGGGAGCTGTTTTTT.

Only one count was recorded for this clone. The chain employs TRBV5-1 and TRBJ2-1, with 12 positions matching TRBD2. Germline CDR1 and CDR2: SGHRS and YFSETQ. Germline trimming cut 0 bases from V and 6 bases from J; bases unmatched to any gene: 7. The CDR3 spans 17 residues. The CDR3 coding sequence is TGCGCCAGCAGCTTGGGCCGACTAGCGGGAGTAGGCAATGAGCAGTTCTTC. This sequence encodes CASSLGRLAGVGNEQFF.

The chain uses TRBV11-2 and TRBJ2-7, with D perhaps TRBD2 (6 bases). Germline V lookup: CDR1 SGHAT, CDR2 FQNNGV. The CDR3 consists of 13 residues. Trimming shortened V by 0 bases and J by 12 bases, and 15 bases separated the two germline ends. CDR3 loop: CASSLDGATRGYF. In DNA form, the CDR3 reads TGTGCCAGCAGCTTAGATGGGGCGACTAGAGGGTACTTC. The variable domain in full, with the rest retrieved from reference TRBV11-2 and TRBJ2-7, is EAGVAQSPRYKIIEKRQSVAFWCNPISGHATLYWYQQILGQGPKLLIQFQNNGVVDDSQLPKDRFSAERLKGVDSTLKIQPAKLEDSAVYLCASSLDGATRGYFGPGTRLTVT.